The present T cell receptor beta chain was sequenced within a study of blood T cell repertoires in COVID-19. Germline lookup yields CDR1 SNHLY and CDR2 FYNNEI. V lost 3 bases, J lost 3 bases, and 9 bases lay in between. The CDR3 has 14 amino acids. The method was immunoSEQ multiplex PCR; TCRdb's version includes in-frame clones alone and lacks a portion of them. There are about 100,000 clones in the sample; roughly 84% occur only once, and about 27% lies in the top ten. The clonotype comes from a man between 60 and 70 years old with acute or convalescent COVID-19. The source material was peripheral blood. The gene calls are TRBV2 and TRBJ2-1; tentatively, D is TRBD2 (6 bases). The CDR3 reads CASSDLAVYNEQFF. CDR3 DNA sequence: TGTGCCAGCAGTGATTTAGCGGTCTACAATGAGCAGTTCTTC.